This T cell receptor beta chain was obtained from a study of siplizumab effects on memory and regulatory T cells. The study's findings and limits: Proliferating siplizumab-cultured Tregs lacked confirmed suppressive function.

Repertoires were generated with immunoSEQ multiplex PCR, while TCRdb's copy carries only in-frame clones and drops some. The data contain some 97,000 clones, 94% of them singletons. Germline trimming cut 6 bases from V and 3 bases from J; bases unmatched to any gene: 14. Germline V CDR1 and CDR2: MDHEN, SYDVKM. The CDR3 runs 16 residues. In regard to this clone: Its antigen is currently unknown.

The sample comprised non-Treg CD4+ T cells sorted from blood. The clonotype originates from a human donor in good health. The chain couples TRBV28 to TRBJ2-7; TRBD2 matches at 7 bases. CDR3 sequence: CASSSTGGSRGYEQYF. CDR3 nucleotides: TGTGCCAGCAGCTCGACCGGGGGGTCGAGGGGCTACGAGCAGTACTTC.